This is a list of T cell receptor beta chains from one sample in a study of blood T cells in healthy people across ages. TCRdb re-called the 5' RACE reads through MiXCR, storing one row per CDR3 protein. The table lists 1.8 million or so distinct CDR3 sequences, around 42% of them singletons. Sequences were obtained from blood. These receptors all come from a human donor in good health. Each CDR3 is given with its conserved first and last residue. Each record gives: J gene, clone size, D gene, V gene, CDR3 protein, CDR3 DNA. A D gene is named only where the DNA matches it firmly. Part of the rows lack a size; the others show once, few, many or a class for expanded clones.

j_gene: TRBJ1-2; abundance: many; d_gene: TRBD1; v_gene: TRBV4-1; CDR3aa: CASSQQIGPRTGAYGYTF; CDR3nt: TGCGCCAGCAGCCAACAAATCGGTCCCAGGACAGGGGCCTATGGCTACACCTTC
j_gene: TRBJ2-5; abundance: -; d_gene: TRBD2; v_gene: TRBV12-3/TRBV12-4; CDR3aa: CASSPGTRQYF; CDR3nt: TGTGCCAGCAGCCCCGGGACTAGACAGTACTTC
j_gene: TRBJ2-1; abundance: -; d_gene: TRBD2; v_gene: TRBV9; CDR3aa: CASSAEAGGLYNEQFF; CDR3nt: TGTGCCAGCAGCGCGGAAGCGGGGGGACTCTACAATGAGCAGTTCTTC
j_gene: TRBJ1-1; abundance: -; d_gene: -; v_gene: TRBV11-2; CDR3aa: CASSHGGREAFF; CDR3nt: TGTGCCAGCAGCCATGGGGGGCGTGAAGCTTTCTTT
j_gene: TRBJ1-1; abundance: few; d_gene: -; v_gene: TRBV29-1; CDR3aa: CSVAWRAKNTEAFF; CDR3nt: TGCAGCGTTGCGTGGAGAGCAAAGAACACTGAAGCTTTCTTT
j_gene: TRBJ2-4; abundance: -; d_gene: TRBD2; v_gene: TRBV7-9; CDR3aa: CASSARDYRYNEQYF; CDR3nt: TGTGCCAGCAGCGCCCGGGACTACCGATACAATGAGCAGTACTTC
j_gene: TRBJ1-2; abundance: -; d_gene: -; v_gene: TRBV7-2; CDR3aa: CASAREASYGYTF; CDR3nt: TGTGCCAGCGCCAGGGAAGCGAGCTATGGCTACACCTTC
j_gene: TRBJ2-1; abundance: -; d_gene: -; v_gene: TRBV21-1; CDR3aa: CARSQAGPILGNEQFF; CDR3nt: TGTGCCAGGTCCCAGGCGGGCCCAATCCTCGGCAATGAGCAGTTCTTC
j_gene: TRBJ2-5; abundance: many; d_gene: -; v_gene: TRBV20-1; CDR3aa: CSARDILDLQETQYF; CDR3nt: TGCAGTGCTAGAGATATCCTAGACCTCCAAGAGACCCAGTACTTC
j_gene: TRBJ2-3; abundance: -; d_gene: TRBD1; v_gene: TRBV6-5; CDR3aa: CASSYEEGADTQYF; CDR3nt: TGTGCCAGCAGTTACGAAGAGGGGGCTGATACGCAGTATTTT
j_gene: TRBJ2-5; abundance: -; d_gene: -; v_gene: TRBV29-1; CDR3aa: CSVEDRAFLATQETQYF; CDR3nt: TGCAGCGTTGAAGACCGGGCATTCCTAGCGACCCAAGAGACCCAGTACTTC
j_gene: TRBJ2-5; abundance: -; d_gene: -; v_gene: TRBV12-3/TRBV12-4; CDR3aa: CASSLVGSPRETQYF; CDR3nt: TGTGCCAGCAGTTTGGTCGGCAGCCCAAGAGAGACCCAGTACTTC
j_gene: TRBJ1-1; abundance: -; d_gene: -; v_gene: TRBV25-1; CDR3aa: CASSEYFSGPHIEAFF; CDR3nt: TGTGCCAGCAGTGAATATTTCTCAGGGCCTCACATTGAAGCTTTCTTT
j_gene: TRBJ1-1; abundance: -; d_gene: -; v_gene: TRBV6-5; CDR3aa: CASSRGWGTANTEAFF; CDR3nt: TGTGCCAGCAGTAGAGGTTGGGGTACAGCGAACACTGAAGCTTTCTTT
j_gene: TRBJ2-5; abundance: -; d_gene: -; v_gene: TRBV11-2; CDR3aa: CASSLARVGETQYF; CDR3nt: TGTGCCAGCAGCTTAGCCAGGGTTGGAGAGACCCAGTACTTC
j_gene: TRBJ2-7; abundance: -; d_gene: -; v_gene: TRBV5-6; CDR3aa: CASSFKGVKNEQYF; CDR3nt: TGTGCCAGCAGTTTCAAGGGGGTGAAAAACGAGCAGTACTTC
j_gene: TRBJ1-2; abundance: -; d_gene: -; v_gene: TRBV7-2; CDR3aa: CASSLYPGSNYGYTF; CDR3nt: TGTGCCAGCAGCTTATATCCGGGTTCTAACTATGGCTACACCTTC
j_gene: TRBJ2-3; abundance: few; d_gene: -; v_gene: TRBV5-5; CDR3aa: CASSSTPYSDTQYF; CDR3nt: TGTGCCAGCAGCTCGACCCCGTATTCGGATACGCAGTATTTT
j_gene: TRBJ2-4; abundance: many; d_gene: -; v_gene: TRBV29-1; CDR3aa: CSVPSAGSGIQYF; CDR3nt: TGCAGCGTACCATCGGCGGGGTCGGGCATTCAGTACTTC
j_gene: TRBJ2-5; abundance: -; d_gene: -; v_gene: TRBV11-2; CDR3aa: CASSLVGRPQEAQYF; CDR3nt: TGTGCCAGCAGCTTAGTAGGCCGCCCCCAAGAGGCCCAGTACTTC
j_gene: TRBJ2-4; abundance: -; d_gene: -; v_gene: TRBV9; CDR3aa: CASSVGVGAFGNVQYF; CDR3nt: TGTGCCAGCAGCGTAGGGGTGGGGGCATTCGGAAACGTTCAGTACTTC
j_gene: TRBJ2-1; abundance: -; d_gene: TRBD1; v_gene: TRBV29-1; CDR3aa: CSVGTGGWSYNEQFF; CDR3nt: TGCAGCGTTGGGACAGGGGGATGGTCCTACAATGAGCAGTTCTTC
j_gene: TRBJ2-7; abundance: -; d_gene: TRBD2; v_gene: TRBV4-3; CDR3aa: CASSQDWGLADEQYF; CDR3nt: TGCGCCAGCAGCCAAGATTGGGGACTAGCGGACGAGCAGTACTTC
j_gene: TRBJ1-2; abundance: few; d_gene: -; v_gene: TRBV6-2/TRBV6-3; CDR3aa: CASSYSGTRASYGYTF; CDR3nt: TGTGCCAGCAGTTACTCGGGCACGAGGGCCTCCTATGGCTACACCTTC
j_gene: TRBJ2-1; abundance: once; d_gene: -; v_gene: TRBV20-1; CDR3aa: CSARGRPYNEQFF; CDR3nt: TGCAGTGCCAGGGGAAGACCCTACAATGAGCAGTTCTTC
j_gene: TRBJ2-1; abundance: -; d_gene: -; v_gene: TRBV2; CDR3aa: CASSEGFDKNEQFF; CDR3nt: TGTGCCAGCAGTGAAGGTTTCGACAAGAATGAGCAGTTCTTC
j_gene: TRBJ2-5; abundance: -; d_gene: -; v_gene: TRBV6-6; CDR3aa: CASSYPLGEEETQYF; CDR3nt: TGTGCCAGCAGTTACCCTCTAGGCGAGGAAGAGACCCAGTACTTC
j_gene: TRBJ2-1; abundance: -; d_gene: -; v_gene: TRBV10-2; CDR3aa: CASSDPTLTYNEQFF; CDR3nt: TGCGCCAGCAGCGATCCCACCCTAACCTACAATGAGCAGTTCTTC
j_gene: TRBJ2-7; abundance: many; d_gene: -; v_gene: TRBV2; CDR3aa: CASSRVGVEQYF; CDR3nt: TGTGCCAGCAGCCGAGTCGGGGTCGAGCAGTACTTC
j_gene: TRBJ2-7; abundance: many; d_gene: -; v_gene: TRBV7-2; CDR3aa: CASSFIGAYEQYF; CDR3nt: TGTGCCAGCAGCTTTATTGGGGCCTACGAGCAGTACTTC
j_gene: TRBJ1-6; abundance: -; d_gene: -; v_gene: TRBV20-1; CDR3aa: CSARDAGGNSPLHF; CDR3nt: TGCAGTGCTAGAGATGCGGGGGGGAATTCACCCCTCCACTTT
j_gene: TRBJ2-6; abundance: few; d_gene: -; v_gene: TRBV5-1; CDR3aa: CASRLGDILYSGANVLTF; CDR3nt: TGCGCCAGCAGACTTGGGGACATACTATACTCTGGGGCCAACGTCCTGACTTTC
j_gene: TRBJ2-1; abundance: -; d_gene: TRBD1; v_gene: TRBV5-1; CDR3aa: CASSATGGSNEQFF; CDR3nt: TGCGCCAGCAGCGCGACAGGGGGGTCAAACGAGCAGTTCTTC
j_gene: TRBJ1-2; abundance: few; d_gene: TRBD1; v_gene: TRBV10-3; CDR3aa: CAINPTGSGVYGYTF; CDR3nt: TGTGCCATCAACCCGACAGGGAGTGGAGTATATGGCTACACCTTC
j_gene: TRBJ2-7; abundance: -; d_gene: TRBD1; v_gene: TRBV7-2; CDR3aa: CAISQRTGAYEQYF; CDR3nt: TGTGCCATCAGCCAAAGGACAGGAGCCTACGAGCAGTACTTC
j_gene: TRBJ2-3; abundance: few; d_gene: TRBD2; v_gene: TRBV7-9; CDR3aa: CASSRQPGTSFEDTQYF; CDR3nt: TGTGCCAGCAGTCGACAACCCGGGACTAGCTTTGAGGATACGCAGTATTTT
j_gene: TRBJ2-7; abundance: -; d_gene: -; v_gene: TRBV9; CDR3aa: CASSVGQAAPYEQYF; CDR3nt: TGTGCCAGCAGCGTAGGACAGGCGGCCCCCTACGAGCAGTACTTC
j_gene: TRBJ1-1; abundance: few; d_gene: -; v_gene: TRBV12-3/TRBV12-4; CDR3aa: CASSPGTPNTEAFF; CDR3nt: TGTGCCAGCAGTCCCGGGACTCCGAACACTGAAGCTTTCTTT
j_gene: TRBJ2-1; abundance: few; d_gene: TRBD1; v_gene: TRBV20-1; CDR3aa: CSARPMTGNEQFF; CDR3nt: TGCAGTGCTAGACCTATGACAGGGAATGAGCAGTTCTTC
j_gene: TRBJ2-1; abundance: -; d_gene: TRBD2; v_gene: TRBV28; CDR3aa: CASSSPGLAGGRGEQFF; CDR3nt: TGTGCCAGCAGTTCGCCGGGACTAGCGGGGGGGCGTGGTGAGCAGTTCTTC
j_gene: TRBJ2-4; abundance: -; d_gene: -; v_gene: TRBV18; CDR3aa: CASSPSLGVRYVQYF; CDR3nt: TGTGCCAGCTCACCAAGTTTGGGGGTTCGGTACGTGCAGTACTTC
j_gene: TRBJ2-7; abundance: -; d_gene: -; v_gene: TRBV13; CDR3aa: CASSSGAEGTFYEQYF; CDR3nt: TGTGCCAGCAGCTCGGGGGCGGAGGGGACGTTCTACGAGCAGTACTTC
j_gene: TRBJ1-1; abundance: -; d_gene: -; v_gene: TRBV7-3; CDR3aa: CASNRGRADTEAFF; CDR3nt: TGTGCCAGCAACCGGGGGAGGGCCGACACTGAAGCTTTCTTT
j_gene: TRBJ2-1; abundance: -; d_gene: TRBD2; v_gene: TRBV12-3/TRBV12-4; CDR3aa: CASSRGLAGDSSYNEQFF; CDR3nt: TGTGCCAGCAGCCGGGGACTAGCGGGGGATAGCTCCTACAATGAGCAGTTCTTC
j_gene: TRBJ2-3; abundance: many; d_gene: -; v_gene: TRBV6-2/TRBV6-3; CDR3aa: CASSLPGTDYTDTQYF; CDR3nt: TGTGCCAGCAGCCTCCCCGGGACCGATTACACAGATACGCAGTATTTT
j_gene: TRBJ2-7; abundance: -; d_gene: TRBD1; v_gene: TRBV4-2; CDR3aa: CASSQGGQGVTYEQYF; CDR3nt: TGTGCCAGCAGCCAAGGTGGACAGGGAGTAACCTACGAGCAGTACTTC
j_gene: TRBJ2-7; abundance: -; d_gene: -; v_gene: TRBV30; CDR3aa: CAWIRRSSYNEQYF; CDR3nt: TGTGCCTGGATACGGAGATCCTCCTACAATGAGCAGTACTTC
j_gene: TRBJ2-7; abundance: -; d_gene: -; v_gene: TRBV5-1; CDR3aa: CASSPGGGILYEQYF; CDR3nt: TGCGCCAGCAGCCCAGGTGGGGGAATACTCTACGAGCAGTACTTC
j_gene: TRBJ2-7; abundance: -; d_gene: TRBD1; v_gene: TRBV7-7; CDR3aa: CASSLSTRRDRPYEQYF; CDR3nt: TGTGCTAGCAGCTTAAGTACCCGCCGGGACAGACCCTACGAGCAGTACTTC
j_gene: TRBJ2-4; abundance: few; d_gene: -; v_gene: TRBV4-2; CDR3aa: CASSQELWELAKNIQYF; CDR3nt: TGTGCCAGCAGCCAAGAGTTATGGGAACTAGCCAAAAACATTCAGTACTTC
j_gene: TRBJ2-7; abundance: few; d_gene: -; v_gene: TRBV15; CDR3aa: CATSRTGDYSYEQYF; CDR3nt: TGTGCCACCAGCAGGACAGGGGACTACTCCTACGAGCAGTACTTC
j_gene: TRBJ1-3; abundance: few; d_gene: -; v_gene: TRBV27; CDR3aa: CASSFNRDTIYF; CDR3nt: TGTGCCAGCAGTTTTAATCGAGACACCATATATTTT